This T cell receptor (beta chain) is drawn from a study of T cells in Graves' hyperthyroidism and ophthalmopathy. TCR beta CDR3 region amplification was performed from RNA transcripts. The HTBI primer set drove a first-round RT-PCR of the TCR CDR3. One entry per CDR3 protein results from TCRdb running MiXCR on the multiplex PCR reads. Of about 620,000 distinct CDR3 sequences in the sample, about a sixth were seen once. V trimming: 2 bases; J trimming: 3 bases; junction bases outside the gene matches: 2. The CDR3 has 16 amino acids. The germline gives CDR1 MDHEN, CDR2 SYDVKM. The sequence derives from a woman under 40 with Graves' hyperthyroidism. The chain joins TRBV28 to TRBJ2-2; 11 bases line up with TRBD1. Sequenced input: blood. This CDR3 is CASSLAGQGDTGELFF. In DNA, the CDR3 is TGTGCCAGCAGTTTAGCGGGACAGGGGGACACCGGGGAGCTGTTTTTT.